This T cell receptor (beta chain) emerged from a study of shared clonotypes between healthy human individuals. Comment on this clone: What it binds is not known.

Sequencing was performed with immunoSEQ multiplex PCR; in TCRdb, only in-frame clones are kept and a portion is missing. The table lists some 530,000 clones, 60% to 80% of them singletons. Study-level points and caveats: In having few donors, the study represented limited genetic and exposure-history diversity.

Each unsorted sample relied on roughly 84 million PBMCs as its source of genomic DNA. In germline, CDR1 is LNHDA, CDR2 SQIVND (reference sequence). The length of the CDR3 is 13 residues. The ends were cut back, 3 bases at V and 4 bases at J, with 10 bases in the middle. The sample was PBMCs. The rearrangement links TRBV19 to TRBJ2-7; D unresolved. The sequence came from a woman in her thirties or forties in good health. Some clones in this sample may be carry-over from other donors' samples. CDR3 in amino acids: CASSMAKSYEQYF. The CDR3 DNA reads as TGTGCCAGTAGTATGGCGAAATCTTACGAGCAGTACTTC.